This T cell receptor (beta chain) was captured by sequencing in a study of siplizumab effects on memory and regulatory T cells. Findings and caveats of the study: The majority of clones, roughly 80-96% of proliferating CD4+ or CD8+ clones, lacked an assignable naive or memory phenotype. Siplizumab caused a significant drop in alloreactive sequences traceable to unstimulated CD4+ memory cells. Naive T cell populations appeared to exhibit greater diversity than memory cells and appeared to be major alloresponse contributors. The suppressive capacity of proliferating Tregs from siplizumab cultures remained unconfirmed.

A note on this clone: Antigen specificity is unknown.

Germline lookup yields CDR1 SGHNT and CDR2 YENEEA. The CDR3 covers 19 residues. Trimming stripped 5 bases from V and 3 bases from J, with 29 bases between. TCRdb's copy holds only in-frame clones and misses some; the assay was immunoSEQ multiplex PCR. The sample lists some 70,000 clones, roughly 88% seen once, with roughly 1.7% in the top ten. This sequence was found in a human donor in good health. What was sequenced was Tregs sorted from blood. The rearrangement joins TRBV11-3 to TRBJ2-7; a possible D gene is TRBD1 (7 bases). The CDR3 spells CASSPRGRGSTGEYYEQYF. The CDR3 DNA sequence: TGTGCCAGCAGCCCCCGGGGCAGGGGGTCGACGGGGGAATACTACGAGCAGTACTTC.